One and the same sample provided the 11 T cell receptor beta chains below, sequenced in a study of T-cell reconstitution after alpha-beta-depleted transplantation in children. Preparation of the TCRbeta library was carried out with unique molecular identifiers. TCRdb analysed the PCR reads with MiXCR anew, one entry per CDR3 protein. The sample holds 380,000 or so distinct CDR3 sequences, about an eighth seen once. The sample consisted of PBMCs, taken from the stem cell graft. These receptor sequences come from a human donor who donated a stem cell graft to a child with Fanconi anemia.

The sample holds a few counts of this clonotype. The chain recombines TRBV20-1 with TRBJ2-3, with D uncertain. Germline V lookup: CDR1 DFQATT, CDR2 SNEGSKA (reference sequence). Trimming took 5 bases from V and 4 from J, leaving 16 bases between them. This CDR3 region has 14 residues. DNA of the CDR3: TGCAGTGCTCCTGACCCCTCCGGCTCAGATACGCAGTATTTT. As protein: CSAPDPSGSDTQYF.

This clonotype was picked up a small number of times. The chain combines TRBV5-5 with TRBJ2-3, with 10 bases lining up with TRBD2. V trimming: 0 bases; J trimming: 1 base; junction bases outside the gene matches: 5. The CDR3 runs to 17 residues. CDR1 is SGHKS and CDR2 is YYEKEE in the germline V gene (reference sequence). As DNA, the CDR3 is TGTGCCAGCAGCTTGGCAGCGGGGGGGCGGGGCACAGATACGCAGTATTTT. This gives the protein CASSLAAGGRGTDTQYF.

This clonotype was detected a few times. V gene TRBV7-9 combines with J gene TRBJ2-5; D possibly matches TRBD1 or TRBD2 (5 bases each). Germline-derived CDR1 and CDR2 are SEHNR and FQNEAQ (reference sequence). The CDR3 consists of 15 residues. V lost 5 bases and J 6 bases, leaving 19 bases between the germline ends. CDR3 residues: CASSPYGGGSQTQYF. The CDR3 bases are TGTGCCAGCAGCCCCTATGGTGGGGGTAGTCAGACCCAGTACTTC.

This clonotype was seen a handful of times. CDR3 in DNA: TGCGCCAGCAGCTTGGCGGGAAGGAATGAAAAACTGTTTTTT. As protein: CASSLAGRNEKLFF. J is TRBJ1-4 and V is TRBV5-1; D ambiguous. CDR3 size: 14 residues. CDR1 and CDR2 (germline): SGHRS, YFSETQ. Trimming shortened V by 0 bases and J by 5 bases, and 8 bases separated the two germline ends.

The rearrangement links TRBV6-5 to TRBJ1-3; D possibly corresponds to TRBD1 (6 bases). This CDR3 is 15 amino acids long. Germline CDR1 is MNHEY and CDR2 is SVGAGI. V was shortened by 1 base and J by 2 bases, with 9 bases between the two germline ends. CDR3 sequence (DNA): TGTGCCAGCAGTTACTTGAAGGGGGCTGGAAACACCATATATTTT. Translating gives CASSYLKGAGNTIYF.

This clonotype was picked up a small number of times. J is TRBJ1-4 and V is TRBV29-1; D is ambiguous. Germline CDR1 is SQVTM and CDR2 is ANQGSEA. CDR3 length: 13 residues. V lost 4 bases, J lost 5 bases, and 11 bases lay in between. This chain's CDR3 is CSVARGWNEKLFF. The CDR3 coding sequence is TGCAGCGTTGCCCGGGGTTGGAATGAAAAACTGTTTTTT.

This clonotype was observed many times. The chain employs TRBV7-2 and TRBJ2-1, with 8 bases that match TRBD1. Losses at the gene ends were 4 bases for V and 3 bases for J; bases not matched to a gene: 8. The CDR3 has 16 amino acids. Germline CDR1 reads SGHTA; CDR2 reads FQGNSA. The CDR3 DNA reads as TGTGCCAGCAGCTCTTACCAGGGGGCCGTCTACAATGAGCAGTTCTTC. Translation gives CASSSYQGAVYNEQFF.

This clonotype was observed a few times. The J gene is TRBJ2-5, the V gene TRBV18, with 9 nucleotides matching TRBD1. Germline V gene data show CDR1 as KGHSH and CDR2 as LQKENI. The CDR3 consists of 16 residues. V lost 3 bases to trimming and J lost 5 bases; unmatched junction nucleotides: 10. The CDR3 spells CASSPFRTGEIETQYF. Here the CDR3 DNA reads TGTGCCAGCTCACCCTTTAGGACAGGGGAGATCGAGACCCAGTACTTC.

The rearrangement links TRBV7-9 to TRBJ1-1; D is perhaps TRBD1 (5 bases). Germline V gives CDR1 SEHNR, CDR2 FQNEAQ (reference sequence). Trimming pared 4 bases from V and 1 base from J, leaving 10 bases between. This CDR3 spans 14 amino acids. The CDR3 is CASSWDLKNTEAFF. CDR3 nucleotides: TGTGCCAGCAGCTGGGACTTAAAGAACACTGAAGCTTTCTTT.

CDR3 loop: CASSSTGGAEQPQHF. CDR3 nucleotides: TGTGCCAGCAGTTCAACAGGGGGCGCCGAGCAGCCCCAGCATTTT. The chain is built from TRBV6-2 or TRBV6-3 and TRBJ1-5; 9 bases line up with TRBD1. V was clipped by 4 bases and J by 7 bases; unmatched bases: 8. Looked up from germline, CDR1 is MNHEY and CDR2 is SVGEGT. The CDR3 is made up of 15 amino acids.

In this sample, this clonotype turned up a few times. V usage is TRBV20-1 and J usage is TRBJ1-2; 8 nucleotides align to TRBD1. The CDR3 runs to 13 residues. Germline trimming cut 6 bases from V and 7 bases from J; bases unmatched to any gene: 10. Germline CDR1 and CDR2: DFQATT and SNEGSKA (reference sequence). Written as DNA, the CDR3 is TGCAGTGCCGAACGGACAGGGTTCTCTGGCTACACCTTC. Amino acid sequence: CSAERTGFSGYTF.